This T cell receptor beta chain was sequenced in a study of cytomegalovirus exposure and HLA in healthy donors. Study conclusions and caveats: Rarity held for most TCR sequences, but there were some public TCRs that occurred in many donors. The listing of some 170 TCR beta chains classed them as cytomegalovirus-associated. In a later analysis, several top co-occurrence clusters appeared linked to parvovirus B19, influenza, CMV and Epstein-Barr virus. Later analysis showed TCR association rates varying by HLA locus, highest for DRB1 and lowest for HLA-C.

PCR primers comprised 60 Vbeta and 13 Jbeta primers. Sequenced by immunoSEQ multiplex PCR; TCRdb stores in-frame clones only, minus some. The data show 150,000 to 200,000 clones, roughly 71% seen once. Turning to this clone: Antigen specificity is unknown.

V lost 5 bases and J lost 7, with 18 bases in between. The CDR3 runs to 15 residues. Germline V gene data show CDR1 as SGHAT and CDR2 as FQNNGV. Sequencing was done on a sample of PBMCs. This TCR derives from a male donor in good health and CMV-seropositive. This chain connects TRBV11-2 to TRBJ1-5, with D maybe TRBD1 (5 bases). CDR3 coding DNA: TGTGCCAGCAGCGAACAGGTCGGGGGAGGGCAGCCCCAGCATTTT. Protein: CASSEQVGGGQPQHF.